The source of this TCR beta chain is a study of cytomegalovirus exposure and HLA in healthy donors. Study findings and constraints: The TCR clusters that emerged in the first cohort tended, a later analysis found, to co-occur in the roughly 130 validation repertoires. With high specificity and sensitivity, the classifier reportedly diagnosed cytomegalovirus status. Overall, under 200 TCR beta chains were annotated as cytomegalovirus-associated.

Regarding this clone: Its antigen is undetermined.

This table comes from immunoSEQ multiplex PCR, and its TCRdb copy is limited to in-frame clones, with some not included. The table records a few hundred thousand clones, around four fifths of them present only once. Sequences were obtained from PBMCs. This TCR came from a woman in her 30s in good health and CMV-seropositive.

CDR3 nucleotide sequence: TGTGCCAGCAGCTTAATCGGGAGGGGCGATACGCAGTATTTT. This gives the protein CASSLIGRGDTQYF. The chain employs TRBV7-6 and TRBJ2-3; the match to TRBD2 covers 8 bases. Germline V gene sequence: CDR1 SGHVS, CDR2 FNYEAQ. Unmatched junction bases numbered 4, after V lost 2 bases and J lost 6 bases. The CDR3 extends over 14 amino acids.